These 26 T cell receptor beta chains share one sample of origin, sequenced in a study of CD8+CD57+ T cells in acquired aplastic anemia. Using genomic DNA as the template, TCR beta VDJ and CDR3 profiling was carried out. TCRdb reanalysed the reads using MiXCR and keeps one entry per CDR3 protein. The sample includes hundreds of thousands of distinct CDR3 sequences, 47% of them seen just once. All patients picked for sequencing had shown, by flow cytometry, an expansion of CD8+CD57+ cells. The material sequenced was sorted CD4+, CD8+, or CD8+CD57+ T cells (not recorded which) from PBMCs. The receptor source for this set is a human donor with aplastic anemia.

To note about this clonotype: One end of the junction is discordant with germline, which a read error may explain. This chain joins TRBV7-9 and TRBJ1-4, with D unclear. Germline V gene sequence: CDR1 SEHNR, CDR2 FQNEAQ (reference sequence). The CDR3 loop spans 17 amino acids. CDR3 amino acids: CASSQATGSEANEELFF. The DNA of the CDR3 is TGTGCCAGCAGCCAAGCGACCGGATCTGAGGCTAATGAAGAACTGTTTTTT.

The DNA for the CDR3 is TGCAGCGTTGTTCCCGTGCGGGCGGGCGAGCAGTACTTC. Protein: CSVVPVRAGEQYF. This rearrangement joins TRBV29-1 to TRBJ2-7, with D possibly being TRBD2 (5 bases). V lost 4 bases and J 6 bases, leaving 16 bases between the germline ends. The CDR3 covers 13 residues. Germline values: CDR1 SQVTM, CDR2 ANQGSEA.

This clonotype was picked up many times. The chain employs TRBV13 and TRBJ1-2, with D maybe TRBD1 (5 bases). Trimming took 4 bases from V and 2 from J, leaving 14 bases between them. This CDR3 has 15 residues. In germline, CDR1 is PRHDT, CDR2 FYEKMQ (reference sequence). The CDR3 sequence is CASSSPQGRNYGYTF. In DNA, the CDR3 is TGTGCCAGCAGCTCTCCCCAGGGACGGAACTATGGCTACACCTTC.

The V gene is TRBV12-3 or TRBV12-4, the J gene TRBJ2-3; D may correspond to TRBD1 or TRBD2 (6 bases each). The ends were cut back, 2 bases at V and 1 base at J, with 10 bases in the middle. The length of the CDR3 is 15 residues. The CDR3 region is CASSLSRGGTDTQYF. The CDR3, as DNA: TGTGCCAGCAGTTTATCGAGGGGGGGCACAGATACGCAGTATTTT.

This clonotype appeared a single time. The chain carries TRBV10-1 and TRBJ2-3, with D perhaps TRBD1 (6 bases). V gave up 3 bases and J gave up 10 bases, with 17 bases separating them. The length of the CDR3 is 14 residues. Germline CDR1 WNHNN, CDR2 SYGVQD (reference sequence). The CDR3 sequence is CASSEVQGNRAQYF. The CDR3 bases are TGCGCCAGCAGTGAAGTTCAGGGAAACAGGGCGCAGTATTTT.

The chain employs TRBV9 and TRBJ2-7, with TRBD1 identical over 9 bases. The junction had 17 bases not matched to a gene; V was cut back by 4 bases and J by 6 bases. The CDR3 totals 17 residues. Germline lookup yields CDR1 SGDLS and CDR2 YYNGEE. CDR3 amino acids: CASSSTVTGTGLSEQYF. DNA of the CDR3: TGTGCCAGCAGCAGTACGGTAACCGGGACAGGGCTGTCCGAGCAGTACTTC.

This chain uses TRBV19 with TRBJ2-1, with TRBD2 matching 9 bases. With V trimmed by 3 bases and J by 2 bases, 5 bases remained unmatched. Germline V lookup: CDR1 LNHDA, CDR2 SQIVND (reference sequence). The CDR3 runs 16 residues. In DNA form, the CDR3 reads TGTGCCAGTAGTATCCGACTAGCGGAGACCTACAATGAGCAGTTCTTC. Protein sequence: CASSIRLAETYNEQFF.

J is TRBJ2-1 and V is TRBV7-3; TRBD2 matches 12 bases. The CDR3 consists of 17 residues. V lost 5 bases and J lost 10; bases outside the gene matches: 15. Germline CDR1 SGHTA, CDR2 FQGTGA. The DNA for the CDR3 is TGTGCCAGCAGCCCATGGACTAGCGGGGATACCACCGGGGAGCAGTTCTTC. The encoded protein is CASSPWTSGDTTGEQFF.

Points on this clonotype: This may arise from a read error, as a much more abundant clone is one base away. V is TRBV7-9 and J is TRBJ2-3, with TRBD2 identical over 9 bases. Germline V lookup: CDR1 SEHNR, CDR2 FQNEAQ (reference sequence). The CDR3 is 17 residues long. The V segment lost 3 bases and the J segment 5 bases; nucleotides outside the gene matches: 12. This CDR3 reads CASSLASASGDRDTQYF. The CDR3 region has the DNA TGTGCCAGCAGCTTGGCGTCGGCTAGCGGGGATAGAGATACGCAGTATTTT.

The chain combines TRBV6-2 or TRBV6-3 with TRBJ1-4; TRBD1 is a possible D gene (6 bases). The CDR3 has 16 amino acids. The germline gives CDR1 MNHEY, CDR2 SVGEGT. Trimming took 6 bases from V and 1 from J, leaving 15 bases between them. CDR3 DNA: TGTGCCAGCAGCAACCCCAGGGGCAGAACTAATGAAAAACTGTTTTTT. It specifies CASSNPRGRTNEKLFF.

J is TRBJ1-6 and V is TRBV19; no clear D. Trimming left V 6 bases short and J 17 bases short, with 20 bases between. The length of the CDR3 is 13 residues. CDR1 is LNHDA, CDR2 SQIVND, per germline (reference sequence). CDR3 sequence reads: CASSKPEDIEVHF. DNA for the CDR3: TGTGCCAGTAGCAAACCCGAAGACATTGAGGTCCACTTT.

Comment on this clonotype: A much more abundant neighbour one base away suggests this may be a read error. Without the conserved terminal phenylalanine or tryptophan, this CDR3 likely stems from a read error. This sequence joins TRBV14 and TRBJ1-1, with D perhaps matching TRBD1 (6 bases). Per the germline V gene, CDR1 is SGHDN and CDR2 is FVKESK. The length of the CDR3 is 16 residues. Trimming removed 1 base at V and 4 bases at J, with 16 bases between. CDR3 in amino acids: CASSQVQGPRVTEAFS. As DNA, the CDR3 is TGTGCCAGCAGCCAAGTTCAGGGGCCCCGAGTCACTGAAGCTTTCTCT.

This clonotype came up a few times. This sequence may be a read error, since a much larger clone differs from it by one base. The chain links TRBV10-3 to TRBJ2-7; D gene ambiguous. Trimming stripped 2 bases from V and 2 bases from J, with 10 bases between. The CDR3 loop spans 14 amino acids. Germline CDR1 and CDR2: ENHRY and SYGVKD. This CDR3 is CAISETQSPYEQYF. CDR3 nucleotides: TGTGCCATCAGTGAGACACAGAGCCCCTACGAGCAGTACTTC.

The V call is TRBV12-3 or TRBV12-4, the J call TRBJ2-3; a weak D match, TRBD1 (6 bases). The CDR3 length is 16 residues. Trimming cost V 4 bases and J 2 bases, with 16 bases left between them. CDR3 in amino acids: CASSSPGTQDTDTQYF. CDR3 in DNA: TGTGCCAGCAGTTCCCCCGGGACACAAGACACAGATACGCAGTATTTT.

The CDR3 region is CSVGPDRYYNEQFF. As DNA, the CDR3 is TGCAGCGTTGGTCCGGACAGATACTACAATGAGCAGTTCTTC. The rearrangement joins TRBV29-1 to TRBJ2-1, with a weak D call TRBD1 (6 bases). Germline V lookup: CDR1 SQVTM, CDR2 ANQGSEA. V was cut by 4 bases and J by 3 bases, with 13 bases left in between. The CDR3 contains 14 residues.

With regard to this clonotype: The conserved phenylalanine or tryptophan normally closing the CDR3 is absent here, so this likely arose from a read error. This chain links TRBV7-9 with TRBJ1-2; no reliable D call. This CDR3 is 12 amino acids long. Trimming took off 4 bases at V and 8 bases at J, with 11 bases between the two ends. CDR1 is SEHNR and CDR2 is FQNEAQ in the germline V gene (reference sequence). The CDR3 nucleotides read TGTGCCAGCAGCTCTAGTCCTTCCGGCTACACCCTC. Its translation is CASSSSPSGYTL.

In this sample, this clonotype turned up once. The V call is TRBV15, the J call TRBJ2-1; 7 bases match TRBD1. Germline V gives CDR1 LNHNV, CDR2 YYDKDF (reference sequence). The CDR3 runs 16 residues. J gave up 2 bases and V 0 bases, and 4 bases lay outside the gene matches. The CDR3, as DNA: TGTGCCACCAGCAGAGATCTCGGGACAGCCTACAATGAGCAGTTCTTC. The encoded protein is CATSRDLGTAYNEQFF.

Comment on this clonotype: A much larger clone is a single base away; this may be a read error. The chain joins TRBV20-1 to TRBJ2-2; 7 nucleotides match TRBD1. This CDR3 contains 19 residues. The germline gives CDR1 DFQATT, CDR2 SNEGSKA (reference sequence). Trimming cost V 0 bases and J 0 bases; bases outside gene matches: 13. CDR3 in DNA: TGCAGTGCTAGAGATCTGGACAGGAGGCCGCCTTCGAACACCGGGGAGCTGTTTTTT. It encodes CSARDLDRRPPSNTGELFF.

This clonotype appeared many times. This chain connects TRBV14 to TRBJ1-2; D is possibly TRBD1 (5 bases). V was cut by 0 bases and J by 10 bases, with 21 bases left in between. CDR3 length: 16 residues. Germline CDR1 is SGHDN and CDR2 is FVKESK. The CDR3 loop reads CASSQDPGGVGADYTF. In DNA, the CDR3 is TGTGCCAGCAGCCAAGATCCCGGGGGAGTTGGGGCTGACTACACCTTC.

The chain links TRBV7-9 to TRBJ2-1; D uncertain. Germline loops: CDR1 SEHNR, CDR2 FQNEAQ (reference sequence). The V and J ends lost 7 bases and 3 bases respectively, with 13 bases between them. The CDR3 is made up of 14 amino acids. The CDR3 is CASNRPPNYNEQFF. CDR3 bases: TGTGCCAGCAATCGACCACCCAACTACAATGAGCAGTTCTTC.

This clonotype has a count of ten or more. The chain is built from TRBV15 and TRBJ2-1; D not resolved. The germline V and J ends were trimmed by 0 bases and 9 bases, with 18 bases remaining between them. This CDR3 spans 16 amino acids. In germline, CDR1 is LNHNV, CDR2 YYDKDF (reference sequence). The CDR3 sequence: CATSREVALKNGEQFF. The CDR3 DNA follows: TGTGCCACCAGCAGAGAAGTGGCTCTAAAAAACGGTGAGCAGTTCTTC.

In its sample, this clonotype was seen many times. The chain combines TRBV7-9 with TRBJ2-3, with D perhaps being TRBD1 or TRBD2 (5 bases each). This CDR3 comprises 14 residues. Trimming removed 6 bases at V and 2 bases at J, with 12 bases between. Germline assignment: CDR1 SEHNR and CDR2 FQNEAQ (reference sequence). CDR3 loop: CASRTGPHTDTQYF. CDR3 bases: TGTGCCAGCAGAACGGGACCCCACACAGATACGCAGTATTTT. The entire variable domain, with the rest obtained from reference TRBV7-9 and TRBJ2-3, is as follows: DTGVSQNPRHKITKRGQNVTFRCDPISEHNRLYWYRQTLGQGPEFLTYFQNEAQLEKSRLLSDRFSAERPKGSFSTLEIQRTEQGDSAMYLCASRTGPHTDTQYFGPGTRLTVL.

This clonotype has ten or more counts. The CDR3, as DNA: TGTGCCAGCAGAATCAGCACCGGGGAGCTGTTTTTT. Translated: CASRISTGELFF. The chain combines TRBV2 with TRBJ2-2, with no clear D. The CDR3 has 12 amino acids. Germline V lookup: CDR1 SNHLY, CDR2 FYNNEI. V was trimmed by 6 bases and J by 4 bases, leaving 6 bases between them.

The V gene is TRBV14, the J gene TRBJ1-2; D is possibly TRBD1 (6 bases). V was clipped by 3 bases and J by 5 bases, with 13 bases between them. From germline, CDR1 is SGHDN and CDR2 FVKESK. CDR3 length equals 14 residues. For the CDR3, the DNA is TGTGCCAGCAGCCATAACCAGGGGAGGTATGGCTACACCTTC. It specifies CASSHNQGRYGYTF.

This clonotype was counted between two and nine times. The genes are TRBV27 and TRBJ2-2; 7 bases agree with TRBD2. This CDR3 is 14 amino acids long. Per the germline V gene, CDR1 is MNHEY and CDR2 is SMNVEV (reference sequence). V lost 10 bases and J lost 3; bases outside the gene matches: 8. The CDR3 reads CATRHGGDTGELFF. The CDR3 DNA sequence: TGTGCCACACGGCATGGGGGGGACACCGGGGAGCTGTTTTTT.

This clonotype occurred many times. V gene TRBV9 combines with J gene TRBJ2-7; TRBD1 matches 7 bases. V gave up 3 bases and J gave up 0 bases; unmatched junction bases: 9. CDR1 and CDR2 (germline): SGDLS, YYNGEE. This CDR3 has 16 residues. CDR3 sequence: CASSAKPGQSSYEQYF. CDR3 sequence (DNA): TGTGCCAGCAGCGCCAAACCGGGACAGAGCTCCTACGAGCAGTACTTC.